This paragraph reports one T cell receptor (beta chain). The authors' processing: Reference gene primer amplification gave estimated nucleated cell counts. The data were produced by immunoSEQ multiplex PCR, yet TCRdb's version contains in-frame clones alone and is incomplete. From that table come the V and J calls and clone size; the DNA was used to work out D and trimming. The sample has tens of thousands of clones; around 83% are singletons. Germline lookup yields CDR1 SNHLY and CDR2 FYNNEI. After removal of 5 bases from V and 4 bases from J, the junction contained 21 bases not matched to a gene. This CDR3 comprises 21 residues. The sample comes from a study of blood T cell repertoires in COVID-19. Study background: From the United States, Italy and Spain came samples of acute and convalescent COVID-19. Nucleic acid was either cDNA or gDNA, and it came from T cells, B-cell-depleted T cells, or PBMCs.

V and J are TRBV2 and TRBJ1-3, with 12 bases fitting TRBD1. Sequenced material: peripheral blood. The clonotype was recovered from a woman over 75 with acute or convalescent COVID-19. The CDR3 sequence: CASSPRPSGQGAPLGGNTIYF. The CDR3 nucleotides read TGTGCCAGCAGTCCCCGCCCTTCGGGACAGGGGGCCCCCTTGGGCGGAAACACCATATATTTT.